The 13 T cell receptor beta chains listed next were all sequenced from one sample in a study of blood T cell repertoires in COVID-19. Assay: immunoSEQ multiplex PCR; the TCRdb copy retains only in-frame clones and omits some. The sample comprises a few hundred thousand clones, over 75% of which are singletons, and roughly 1.9% rests with the top ten. Sequencing was carried out using PBMCs or T cells enriched from blood (not recorded which). These receptors were collected from a man aged 40-49 years in a cohort exposed to, infected with or recovered from COVID-19 (not recorded which).

The V and J genes are TRBV5-8 and TRBJ1-2; D unclear. Trimming cost V 3 bases and J 1 base, with 4 bases left between them. The CDR3 has 12 amino acids. Germline V gene sequence: CDR1 SGHTS, CDR2 YDEGEE. The CDR3 protein is CASSSFNYGYTF. Written as DNA, the CDR3 is TGTGCCAGCAGCTCGTTTAACTATGGCTACACCTTC.

The gene calls are TRBV6-5 and TRBJ1-1, with a possible D match to TRBD1 (5 bases). This CDR3 comprises 12 residues. The germline V gene encodes CDR1 MNHEY and CDR2 SVGAGI. V shed 5 bases and J shed 1 base, with 5 bases lying between them. As DNA, the CDR3 is TGTGCCAGCAGTACAGGGAACACTGAAGCTTTCTTT. Protein sequence: CASSTGNTEAFF.

The chain recombines TRBV30 with TRBJ2-7; 7 positions match TRBD1. CDR3 size: 12 residues. CDR1 is GTSNPN, CDR2 SVGIG, per germline (reference sequence). The trim removed 4 bases at V and 5 bases at J, leaving 5 bases unmatched. CDR3 bases: TGTGCCTGGAATGAACAGGGGAACGAGCAGTACTTC. Translation: CAWNEQGNEQYF.

The chain links TRBV11-2 to TRBJ2-1; D is perhaps TRBD1 (5 bases). The CDR3 runs 15 residues. V dropped 6 bases and J dropped 9 bases, with 21 bases sitting between them. From germline, CDR1 is SGHAT and CDR2 FQNNGV. The chain's CDR3 is CASRPLIGDQGEQFF. Here the CDR3 DNA reads TGTGCCAGCAGACCCCTGATTGGAGATCAGGGTGAGCAGTTCTTC. Filled out from reference TRBV11-2 and TRBJ2-1, the complete variable domain reads EAGVAQSPRYKIIEKRQSVAFWCNPISGHATLYWYQQILGQGPKLLIQFQNNGVVDDSQLPKDRFSAERLKGVDSTLKIQPAKLEDSAVYLCASRPLIGDQGEQFFGPGTRLTVL.

The V gene is TRBV9, the J gene TRBJ1-4, with D possibly TRBD1 on 6 matching bases. The CDR3 extends over 16 amino acids. The germline CDR1 and CDR2 sequences are SGDLS and YYNGEE. The ends were cut back, 0 bases at V and 7 bases at J, with 16 bases in the middle. In DNA form, the CDR3 reads TGTGCCAGCAGCGTAGAGGGTACAGCCAGGGGTGAAAAACTGTTTTTT. This translates into CASSVEGTARGEKLFF.

A remark on this clone: One end of the junction does not line up with germline, which may come from a read error. This CDR3 is also generated by other DNA sequences in the sample. This sequence joins TRBV30 and TRBJ1-5; D remains ambiguous. Germline loops: CDR1 GTSNPN, CDR2 SVGIG (reference sequence). The CDR3 loop spans 14 amino acids. Written as DNA, the CDR3 is TGTGCCTGGAGTGACTCGAATATCAATCAACCCCAGCATTTT. Amino acid sequence: CAWSDSNINQPQHF.

This clone was counted a single time. The CDR3 region has the DNA TGTGCTAGTGGTTTGGTACTGGGTAGCGGGAGGGCCGTCACAGATACGCAGTATTTT. It yields the protein CASGLVLGSGRAVTDTQYF. The chain carries TRBV12-5 and TRBJ2-3; 11 nucleotides align to TRBD2. The CDR3 covers 19 residues. Looked up from germline, CDR1 is LGHNT and CDR2 is FRNRAP. The V and J ends lost 0 bases and 2 bases, in that order; junction bases with no gene match: 10. The complete variable domain, with remaining parts taken from reference TRBV12-5 and TRBJ2-3, reads DARVTQTPRHKVTEMGQEVTMRCQPILGHNTVFWYRQTMMQGLELLAYFRNRAPLDDSGMPKDRFSAEMPDATLATLKIQPSEPRDSAVYFCASGLVLGSGRAVTDTQYFGPGTRLTVL.

The gene calls are TRBV7-3 and TRBJ2-1; TRBD2 aligns across 9 bases. This CDR3 has 15 amino acids. CDR1 and CDR2 from the germline V gene are SGHTA and FQGTGA. With 1 base clipped from V and 7 bases from J, the junction kept 5 bases outside the gene matches. The CDR3: CASSLKLAGRNEQFF. The CDR3 nucleotides read TGTGCCAGCAGCTTAAAACTAGCGGGTAGGAATGAGCAGTTCTTC.

The V and J genes are TRBV19 and TRBJ2-3, with D possibly matching TRBD2 (6 bases). Germline CDR1 and CDR2: LNHDA and SQIVND (reference sequence). CDR3 size: 12 residues. The V gene lost 10 bases and the J gene lost 5 bases, with 13 bases spanning the gap. The CDR3 loop is CAIPGLRDTQYF. DNA of the CDR3: TGTGCCATTCCGGGACTGAGAGATACGCAGTATTTT.

The DNA of the CDR3 is TGTGCCAGCAGCCGGACAGGGGGTTTTTCCCTCCACTTT. It translates to CASSRTGGFSLHF. The V and J genes are TRBV9 and TRBJ1-6, with 10 bases matching TRBD1. Looked up from germline, CDR1 is SGDLS and CDR2 is YYNGEE. J gave up 14 bases and V 4 bases, and 6 bases lay outside the gene matches. The CDR3 extends over 13 amino acids.

This chain connects TRBV10-1 to TRBJ2-3; D uncertain. Germline V lookup: CDR1 WNHNN, CDR2 SYGVQD (reference sequence). This CDR3 has 15 amino acids. V lost 3 bases, J lost 2 bases, and 12 bases lay in between. The CDR3 sequence: CASSDGGDLTDTQYF. CDR3 in DNA: TGCGCCAGCAGTGATGGCGGAGACCTCACAGATACGCAGTATTTT.

This chain uses TRBV14 with TRBJ2-1, with D perhaps TRBD1 (5 bases). The V gene's germline CDR1 is SGHDN and CDR2 FVKESK. V lost 1 base and J 8 bases, leaving 15 bases between the germline ends. The CDR3 has 15 amino acids. In DNA, the CDR3 is TGTGCCAGCAGCCAAGGTGTGAGATGGGGCGATGAGCAGTTCTTC. It yields the protein CASSQGVRWGDEQFF. Looking up the rest from reference TRBV14 and TRBJ2-1 gives the full variable domain: EAGVTQFPSHSVIEKGQTVTLRCDPISGHDNLYWYRRVMGKEIKFLLHFVKESKQDESGMPNNRFLAERTGGTYSTLKVQPAELEDSGVYFCASSQGVRWGDEQFFGPGTRLTVL.

On this clone: At the DNA level, this CDR3 is encoded by other sequences in the same sample as well. This chain joins TRBV5-1 and TRBJ1-4, with TRBD1 as a possible D gene (5 bases). Deletions cut 4 bases from V and 8 bases from J, with 9 bases between. CDR1 SGHRS and CDR2 YFSETQ come from the germline V gene. The CDR3 runs to 12 residues. The CDR3 DNA reads as TGCGCCAGCAGCCCAGACAGCGAAAAACTGTTTTTT. Amino acids: CASSPDSEKLFF.